The 21 T cell receptor beta chains below come from one sample, sequenced in a study of blood T cells in healthy people across ages. With a J-beta primer mix and a sample-barcoded 5' primer, a second PCR ran 7 to 11 cycles. Each CDR3 protein is one row after TCRdb ran MiXCR on the 5' RACE reads. The sample holds approximately 1.5 million distinct CDR3 sequences, less than 45% seen once. The specimen sequenced was blood. These TCRs come from a woman younger than 35 in good health.

This clonotype was seen more than once but under ten times. This CDR3 is CASSSALSGGNNEQFF. DNA for the CDR3: TGTGCCAGCAGCTCAGCCCTCAGCGGGGGAAACAATGAGCAGTTCTTC. This chain connects TRBV7-2 to TRBJ2-1, with TRBD2 matching 8 bases. V shed 4 bases and J 5 bases; nucleotides not matched to a gene: 10. Germline lookup yields CDR1 SGHTA and CDR2 FQGNSA. CDR3 length equals 16 residues.

In this sample, this clonotype turned up many times. The rearrangement joins TRBV13 to TRBJ2-1; unclear D gene. Germline V gene sequence: CDR1 PRHDT, CDR2 FYEKMQ (reference sequence). The V gene lost 2 bases and the J gene lost 3 bases, with 2 bases spanning the gap. The CDR3 totals 12 residues. Here the CDR3 reads CASSLIYNEQFF. The CDR3, as DNA: TGTGCCAGCAGCTTAATCTACAATGAGCAGTTCTTC.

This clonotype has at least ten counts. The chain joins TRBV5-1 to TRBJ2-3; D is undetermined. V was clipped by 1 base and J by 1 base, with 7 bases between them. The CDR3 is 14 amino acids. Germline V gene sequence: CDR1 SGHRS, CDR2 YFSETQ. As DNA, the CDR3 is TGCGCCAGCAGCTTGTCGCTCGGCACAGATACGCAGTATTTT. Its protein is CASSLSLGTDTQYF. Full variable domain (missing parts from reference TRBV5-1 and TRBJ2-3): KAGVTQTPRYLIKTRGQQVTLSCSPISGHRSVSWYQQTPGQGLQFLFEYFSETQRNKGNFPGRFSGRQFSNSRSEMNVSTLELGDSALYLCASSLSLGTDTQYFGPGTRLTVL.

This clonotype was seen only a few times. The V gene is TRBV20-1, the J gene TRBJ2-3; 7 bases align to TRBD2. The ends lost 6 bases at V and 2 bases at J; junction bases unmatched: 11. Per germline, CDR1 DFQATT and CDR2 SNEGSKA (reference sequence). The CDR3 sequence is 15 residues long. DNA for the CDR3: TGCAGTGCCCCATCAACGGGACTATCCACAGATACGCAGTATTTT. This encodes CSAPSTGLSTDTQYF.

The chain is built from TRBV7-9 and TRBJ2-7; 7 bases line up with TRBD1. The CDR3 extends over 15 amino acids. Trimming removed 2 bases from V and 0 bases from J; junction bases left unmatched: 4. From germline, CDR1 is SEHNR and CDR2 FQNEAQ (reference sequence). The CDR3 DNA reads TGTGCCAGCAGCTTAAAGGGGACAGTCTCCTACGAGCAGTACTTC. Translated, it gives CASSLKGTVSYEQYF.

The chain combines TRBV6-5 with TRBJ1-2; 7 bases align to TRBD1. The germline V gene encodes CDR1 MNHEY and CDR2 SVGAGI. V lost 2 bases, J lost 8 bases, and 11 bases stayed unmatched. This CDR3 is 15 amino acids long. CDR3 DNA sequence: TGTGCCAGCAGTTACCACCGACAGGGAAGAGAGGGCTACACCTTC. Residues: CASSYHRQGREGYTF.

The chain is built from TRBV13 and TRBJ1-1; D ambiguous. The V and J ends lost 5 bases and 6 bases respectively, with 10 bases between them. This CDR3 contains 12 residues. The germline CDR1 and CDR2 sequences are PRHDT and FYEKMQ (reference sequence). Here the CDR3 DNA reads TGTGCCAGCAGCGCCCCCCCGGCTGAAGCTTTCTTT. Translated: CASSAPPAEAFF.

This clonotype was counted at least ten times. The V call is TRBV13, the J call TRBJ2-7; 8 bases are a match to TRBD1. The CDR3 has 14 amino acids. V was clipped by 6 bases and J by 0 bases; unmatched bases: 4. Germline V gives CDR1 PRHDT, CDR2 FYEKMQ (reference sequence). The CDR3 DNA reads as TGTGCCAGCAGACGGACAGGGACCTCCTACGAGCAGTACTTC. As protein: CASRRTGTSYEQYF.

J is TRBJ2-5 and V is TRBV28; TRBD2 is a possible D gene (6 bases). The DNA end is more similar to TRBJ2-7, so the J call may be wrong. This CDR3 is built from 17 residues. Germline values: CDR1 MDHEN, CDR2 SYDVKM. Here the CDR3 reads CASSPPSSEPLTYEQYF. The CDR3 DNA sequence: TGTGCCAGCAGTCCGCCCTCTAGCGAACCCCTAACCTACGAGCAGTACTTC.

This chain uses TRBV20-1 with TRBJ1-5; 9 nucleotides match TRBD1. CDR1 DFQATT and CDR2 SNEGSKA come from the germline V gene (reference sequence). The CDR3 is 14 amino acids. The trim removed 6 bases at V and 3 bases at J, leaving 6 bases unmatched. The CDR3 reads CSAAGTGFNQPQHF. In DNA form, the CDR3 reads TGCAGTGCCGCCGGGACAGGGTTCAATCAGCCCCAGCATTTT.

The chain combines TRBV12-3 or TRBV12-4 with TRBJ1-3, with D perhaps TRBD1 (5 bases). The CDR3 spans 15 residues. Trimming pared 6 bases from V and 2 bases from J, leaving 14 bases between. As DNA, the CDR3 is TGTGCCAGCAGGGGGGACTATAGGCCTGGAAACACCATATATTTT. Its protein product is CASRGDYRPGNTIYF.

CDR3 bases: TGCAGTGCTCTAGGACGTGGGGTCAACACAGATACGCAGTATTTT. This encodes CSALGRGVNTDTQYF. J is TRBJ2-3 and V is TRBV20-1, with D unresolved. Germline assignment: CDR1 DFQATT and CDR2 SNEGSKA (reference sequence). The CDR3 spans 15 residues. The V and J ends lost 5 bases and 2 bases respectively, with 17 bases between them.

The V gene is TRBV30, the J gene TRBJ1-2; 7 bases are a match to TRBD1. With V trimmed by 4 bases and J by 7 bases, 9 bases remained unmatched. The length of the CDR3 is 13 residues. Germline V gene data show CDR1 as GTSNPN and CDR2 as SVGIG (reference sequence). The CDR3 protein is CAWTMTGSGGYTF. Here the CDR3 DNA reads TGTGCCTGGACGATGACAGGGAGCGGTGGCTACACCTTC.

This clonotype was seen only once. The chain recombines TRBV20-1 with TRBJ2-1; D uncertain. The J call is in doubt because the DNA end fits TRBJ2-7 better. This CDR3 comprises 14 residues. CDR1 DFQATT and CDR2 SNEGSKA come from the germline V gene (reference sequence). Here the CDR3 reads CSGFWSSSYNEQYF. The CDR3 DNA is TGCAGTGGGTTTTGGTCCAGCTCCTACAATGAGCAGTACTTC.

The sample holds many counts of this clonotype. This chain links TRBV28 with TRBJ2-5, with D perhaps TRBD1 (5 bases). With 3 bases removed from V and 2 bases from J, the gap between germline ends came to 19 bases. The CDR3 consists of 17 residues. Germline assignment: CDR1 MDHEN and CDR2 SYDVKM. The CDR3 loop is CASSFRQSSSLQETQYF. In DNA, the CDR3 is TGTGCCAGCAGTTTCCGACAGTCGAGTAGCCTTCAAGAGACCCAGTACTTC.

V gene TRBV9 combines with J gene TRBJ2-3; D gene unclear. Germline-derived CDR1 and CDR2 are SGDLS and YYNGEE. Trimming shortened V by 1 base and J by 4 bases, and 7 bases separated the two germline ends. The CDR3 sequence is 13 residues long. The chain's CDR3 is CASSVMGSDTQYF. The DNA for the CDR3 is TGTGCCAGCAGCGTAATGGGGTCAGATACGCAGTATTTT. The full variable domain, in which reference TRBV9 and TRBJ2-3 provide the parts outside the CDR3, is DSGVTQTPKHLITATGQRVTLRCSPRSGDLSVYWYQQSLDQGLQFLIQYYNGEERAKGNILERFSAQQFPDLHSELNLSSLELGDSALYFCASSVMGSDTQYFGPGTRLTVL.

This clonotype was counted a few times. V is TRBV28 and J is TRBJ2-4; D is unresolved. Trimming removed 10 bases at V and 0 bases at J, with 13 bases between. Germline values: CDR1 MDHEN, CDR2 SYDVKM. CDR3 size: 14 residues. CDR3 DNA: TGTGCCACCACCATTTCTCGAGCCAAAAACATTCAGTACTTC. This translates into CATTISRAKNIQYF.

The chain recombines TRBV6-1 with TRBJ2-3, with D unclear. In germline, CDR1 is MNHNS, CDR2 SASEGT. V was shortened by 0 bases and J by 2 bases, with 18 bases between the two germline ends. The CDR3 is made up of 18 amino acids. CDR3 sequence: CASSEARRPAPTTDTQYF. In DNA form, the CDR3 reads TGTGCCAGCAGTGAAGCACGGCGCCCAGCCCCAACCACAGATACGCAGTATTTT.

V is TRBV28 and J is TRBJ1-5; possibly TRBD1 for D (6 bases). The germline gives CDR1 MDHEN, CDR2 SYDVKM. The CDR3 has 12 amino acids. V was cut by 5 bases and J by 10 bases, with 12 bases left in between. CDR3 sequence (DNA): TGTGCCAGCAGTGTCACAGGGACTCCCCAGCATTTT. It encodes CASSVTGTPQHF.

This chain links TRBV6-5 with TRBJ2-7; TRBD1 is a possible D gene (6 bases). The CDR3 has 15 residues. With 7 bases removed from V and 4 bases from J, the gap between germline ends came to 20 bases. Germline V CDR1 and CDR2: MNHEY, SVGAGI. The chain's CDR3 is CASNEGHYKSYEQYF. CDR3 in DNA: TGTGCCAGCAACGAGGGACACTACAAAAGTTACGAGCAGTACTTC.

This clonotype turned up a few times. The rearrangement joins TRBV3-1 to TRBJ1-4; D unresolved. The germline gives CDR1 LGHDT, CDR2 YNNKEL (reference sequence). The CDR3 runs 15 residues. Between the trimmed V and J ends, which lost 3 bases and 6 bases, there was a span of 14 bases. CDR3 sequence (DNA): TGTGCCAGCAGCCATGGCGGCGTTTTAGATGAAAAACTGTTTTTT. Protein sequence: CASSHGGVLDEKLFF.